Listed below are T cell receptor beta chains from one sample, sequenced in a study of blood T cell repertoires in COVID-19. Generated by immunoSEQ multiplex PCR, the TCRdb table keeps only in-frame clones and is missing some. The sample shows 150,000 to 200,000 clones, around 86% of them seen only once. Specimen: peripheral blood. These receptors all stem from a middle-aged man with acute or convalescent COVID-19. The conserved cysteine and the conserved F or W are not part of the CDR3 here. A D gene is named only where the DNA matches it firmly.

V | D | CDR3
TRBV4-3 | TRBD1 | ASSPGQGGDTGELF
TRBV18 | TRBD1 | ASSLRDRGEKLF
TRBV5-1 | . | ASSSSGLSGNTIY
TRBV29-1 | TRBD1 | SVPYNQGANTGELF
TRBV5-4 | . | ASSLEVGGDTEAF
TRBV11-2 | TRBD1 | ASSHGQGTYEQY
TRBV10-3 | . | AISEEGQPQH
TRBV4-3 | . | ASSQVDPGGGRETQY
TRBV4-3 | TRBD1 | ASSQVTGDQPQH
TRBV11-3 | . | ASSLANQPQH
TRBV19 | TRBD1 | ASSTMTGGAGVQY
TRBV15 | . | ATSTWARGNSGNTIY
TRBV3-1/TRBV3-2 | . | ASSQDTSTGVTT
TRBV2 | TRBD1 | ASILTGELF
TRBV12-3/TRBV12-4 | . | ASSSYGTDTQY
TRBV27 | TRBD1 | ASSLTGTGNYEQY
TRBV19 | TRBD1 | ASIPGGTLNTEAF
TRBV10-2 | TRBD1 | ASRWAGTGTDTQY
TRBV4-1 | TRBD2 | ASSHPPGGGQETQY
TRBV6-1 | . | ASSEGYLEQY
TRBV11-2 | TRBD2 | ASSPLAGGRTGELF
TRBV7-8 | TRBD1 | ASSLSPDRVWRPGELF
TRBV11-3 | TRBD1 | ASSLDGTGTYEQY
TRBV12-3/TRBV12-4 | . | ASRGALRQPQH
TRBV6-1 | . | ASSEFTGYSNQPQH
TRBV6-5 | . | ASMAGVGEQY
TRBV2 | . | ASITKRAEQY
TRBV5-6 | . | ASSLALTGRTTDTQY
TRBV6-2/TRBV6-3 | . | ASSFDIRFTGELF
TRBV12-3/TRBV12-4 | . | ASSPLNSPLH
TRBV6-5 | TRBD1 | ASTRGQGSYGYT
TRBV20-1 | . | SARPRGYT
TRBV9 | TRBD2 | ASSAGTSGGENIQY
TRBV9 | TRBD2 | ASSPTGLAGYDEQY
TRBV5-6 | TRBD1 | ASSLAGQQY
TRBV7-7 | TRBD2 | ASSTGRGAQETQY
TRBV7-2 | . | ASSLYLAGVTDTQY
TRBV5-6 | TRBD1 | ASHPDRTSYEQY
TRBV19 | . | ASSIQINEKLF
TRBV19 | . | ASSMRQNNQPQH
TRBV13 | TRBD1 | ASSLGRDRHYGYT
TRBV15 | . | ATSRFPTRASPGDTQY
TRBV3-1/TRBV3-2 | . | ASSQEPPPSSEKLF
TRBV6-5 | TRBD2 | ASRALAGGTDTQY
TRBV24-1 | . | ATSDAPDYGYT
TRBV6-5 | TRBD2 | ASSYSGGGNTGELF
TRBV7-2 | TRBD2 | ASSSWGLAGGRADTQY
TRBV7-9 | TRBD1 | ASRTTGGGGYGYT
TRBV4-1 | . | ASSQEQGVEQPQH
TRBV4-2 | TRBD1 | ASSLGTGVTDTQY
TRBV5-1 | . | ASSSTGPQAF
TRBV14 | . | ASSQDWGHSANEKLF
TRBV7-6 | . | ASSSEIYYEQY
TRBV7-2 | TRBD2 | ASSSGGLAGVREQF
TRBV5-4 | . | ASSPDGNSGNTIY